The source of this TCR beta chain is a study of tumor and adjacent non-tumor tissue in lung cancer. This sample's RNA came from whole unsorted tissue. The normal lung tissue was taken more than 3 cm from the tumor edge. This CDR3 contains 16 residues. Germline V CDR1 and CDR2: MNHNY, SVGAGI (reference sequence). Comment on this clonotype: The germline gene is not matched at one end of the junction; a read error may be the cause.

The library came from three nested PCR rounds adapted from ARM-PCR protocols. TCRdb redid the calling of the multiplex PCR reads with MiXCR, one entry per CDR3 protein. Counted here are 85,000 to 130,000 distinct CDR3 sequences, 55% to 65% occurring once; the ten biggest clones make up around a fifth. The material sequenced was distant non-tumor lung tissue. The clonotype was recovered from a man younger than 45 with non-small cell lung cancer. The chain joins TRBV6-6 to TRBJ1-1, with a weak D call TRBD1 (6 bases). The CDR3 here is CTSSSHRERGNTEAFF. In DNA, the CDR3 is TGTACCAGCAGTTCCCACAGGGAGAGAGGGAACACTGAAGCTTTCTTT.